Following are 21 T cell receptor beta chains from one sample sequenced in a study of cytomegalovirus exposure and HLA in healthy donors (dated by TCRdb to 2016 to 2017). The library was obtained by the immunoSEQ multiplex PCR assay. TCRdb re-hosts the immuneACCESS table, in-frame sequences only. Its copies lack some clones; in the studies checked, an unresolved V gene accounts for under half of them, and the cause for the rest is not known. For this sample the table gives 130,000 to 150,000 clones, of which 80% to 90% were detected only once. The top ten hold less than 7% of the sample. Input material: PBMCs. The receptors derive from a woman aged 30 to 39 in good health and CMV-seropositive.

Only one count was recorded for this clone. The genes are TRBV28 and TRBJ2-3; 8 nucleotides agree with TRBD2. This CDR3 is 14 amino acids long. The V gene end was trimmed by 7 bases and the J gene end by 3 bases; junction bases not matched to a gene: 6. CDR1 and CDR2 (germline): MDHEN, SYDVKM. This CDR3 reads CASTIAGRTDTQYF. CDR3 nucleotides: TGTGCCAGCACCATAGCGGGAAGGACAGATACGCAGTATTTT. The variable domain in full, with the rest retrieved from reference TRBV28 and TRBJ2-3, is DVKVTQSSRYLVKRTGEKVFLECVQDMDHENMFWYRQDPGLGLRLIYFSYDVKMKEKGDIPEGYSVSREKKERFSLILESASTNQTSMYLCASTIAGRTDTQYFGPGTRLTVL.

Comment on this clone: Compared with germline, one end of the junction differs, possibly owing to a read error. This rearrangement joins TRBV7-7 to TRBJ2-5; 11 bases match TRBD2. The CDR3 has 15 amino acids. The germline V gene has CDR1 SSHAT and CDR2 FNYEAQ (reference sequence). The CDR3 is CASSLAGGIQETQYF. CDR3 DNA sequence: TGTGCTAGCAGCTTAGCGGGGGGGATACAAGAGACCCAGTACTTC. The full variable domain, completed using reference TRBV7-7 and TRBJ2-5, is GAGVSQSPRYKVTKRGQDVTLRCDPISSHATLYWYQQALGQGPEFLTYFNYEAQPDKSGLPSDRFSAERPEGSISTLTIQRTEQRDSAMYRCASSLAGGIQETQYFGPGTRLLVL.

This clone was observed once. Its ends do not fully match the called genes, so a read error is possible. V usage is TRBV2 and J usage is TRBJ2-7, with 7 bases identical to TRBD1. The germline V gene encodes CDR1 SNHLY and CDR2 FYNNEI. The CDR3 is 11 residues long. The CDR3 here is CASSEMGRGIF. DNA for the CDR3: TGTGCCAGCAGTGAAATGGGCAGGGGGATTTTC.

The CDR3 region has the DNA TGTGCCAGCAGACAGATAGTTCAAGAGACCCAGTACTTC. The encoded protein is CASRQIVQETQYF. The V gene is TRBV6-5, the J gene TRBJ2-5, with D hard to call. The germline V gene encodes CDR1 MNHEY and CDR2 SVGAGI. The CDR3 covers 13 residues. The V end lost 6 bases, the J end lost 2 bases, and 10 bases lay between the germline ends.

This chain links TRBV28 with TRBJ2-3, with D uncertain. In germline, CDR1 is MDHEN, CDR2 SYDVKM. The CDR3 has 13 amino acids. The V gene lost 3 bases and the J gene lost 4 bases, with 8 bases spanning the gap. The CDR3 bases are TGTGCCAGCAGTTTTTATACGGCAGATACGCAGTATTTT. Translating it yields CASSFYTADTQYF.

This clone was picked up one time. The J gene is TRBJ2-1, the V gene TRBV6-6; no reliable D call. The CDR3 covers 11 residues. Germline assignment: CDR1 MNHNY and CDR2 SVGAGI (reference sequence). The V end lost 6 bases, the J end lost 6 bases, and 6 bases lay between the germline ends. The CDR3 coding sequence is TGTGCCAGCAGCCCGGGCAATGAGCAGTTCTTC. Its translation is CASSPGNEQFF.

V is TRBV27 and J is TRBJ1-1; D gene ambiguous. The CDR3 loop spans 14 amino acids. V was shortened by 3 bases and J by 1 base, with 9 bases between the two germline ends. Germline CDR1 and CDR2: MNHEY and SMNVEV (reference sequence). The CDR3 loop reads CASSFYGQNTEAFF. In DNA form, the CDR3 reads TGTGCCAGCAGTTTTTATGGGCAGAACACTGAAGCTTTCTTT.

This sequence joins TRBV2 and TRBJ2-5; 9 bases agree with TRBD1. This CDR3 comprises 13 residues. CDR1 and CDR2 from the germline V gene are SNHLY and FYNNEI. With V trimmed by 7 bases and J by 5 bases, 5 bases remained unmatched. The CDR3 loop reads CASTGTGWETQYF. CDR3 DNA: TGTGCCAGCACTGGGACAGGGTGGGAGACCCAGTACTTC.

In nucleotides, the CDR3 is TGTGCCACCAGACAGAACAATGAAAAACTGTTTTTT. It codes for CATRQNNEKLFF. The rearrangement uses TRBV6-5 and TRBJ1-4, with a possible D match to TRBD1 (5 bases). V was clipped by 10 bases and J by 5 bases, with 11 bases between them. CDR1 is MNHEY and CDR2 is SVGAGI in the germline V gene. The CDR3 is made up of 12 amino acids.

This sequence joins TRBV6-1 and TRBJ2-7, with 13 bases that match TRBD2. CDR3 length: 15 amino acids. Per the germline V gene, CDR1 is MNHNS and CDR2 is SASEGT. The V and J ends lost 5 bases and 2 bases, in that order; junction bases with no gene match: 3. CDR3 residues: CASSTGTSGAYEQYF. In nucleotides, the CDR3 is TGTGCCAGCAGTACAGGGACTAGCGGGGCCTACGAGCAGTACTTC.

The chain links TRBV7-8 to TRBJ1-5; TRBD1 matches at 12 bases. This CDR3 contains 19 residues. In germline, CDR1 is SGHVS, CDR2 FQNEAQ. J was trimmed by 3 bases and V by 5 bases; bases with no gene match: 14. CDR3 in DNA: TGTGCCAGCAGCCCGAACCACCGGGACAGGGGGCGGGTCAATCAGCCCCAGCATTTT. This translates into CASSPNHRDRGRVNQPQHF.

The chain recombines TRBV29-1 with TRBJ2-5; D is perhaps TRBD1 (6 bases). Germline V gene data show CDR1 as SQVTM and CDR2 as ANQGSEA. Trimming took off 2 bases at V and 5 bases at J, with 12 bases between the two ends. The CDR3 covers 13 residues. CDR3 loop: CSVESRTVETQYF. The CDR3 coding sequence is TGCAGCGTTGAATCACGGACAGTCGAGACCCAGTACTTC.

This chain uses TRBV5-1 with TRBJ1-4; TRBD1 is a possible D gene (6 bases). V lost 4 bases to trimming and J lost 4 bases, with 11 bases between them. Germline V CDR1 and CDR2: SGHRS, YFSETQ. The CDR3 is 14 residues long. The CDR3 spells CASSMDSHNEKLFF. The CDR3 DNA follows: TGCGCCAGCAGCATGGACAGCCATAATGAAAAACTGTTTTTT.

This clone was seen once. The genes are TRBV2 and TRBJ2-7; TRBD1 matches at 10 bases. The CDR3 has 17 residues. Trimming at V came to 7 bases and at J to 9 bases, leaving 21 bases not matched to a gene. Germline V gene data show CDR1 as SNHLY and CDR2 as FYNNEI. The CDR3 spells CASKRGSMTGGFVGQYF. In DNA form, the CDR3 reads TGTGCCAGCAAGAGGGGTAGTATGACAGGGGGCTTTGTGGGGCAGTACTTC.

The chain has TRBV6-5 and TRBJ2-3; TRBD1 aligns across 8 bases. This CDR3 is 15 amino acids long. CDR1 is MNHEY and CDR2 is SVGAGI in the germline V gene. V lost 6 bases to trimming and J lost 3 bases; unmatched junction nucleotides: 8. The DNA of the CDR3 is TGTGCCAGCAGCCTCCAGGGGGCTAGGACAGATACGCAGTATTTT. This encodes CASSLQGARTDTQYF.

This clone turned up a few times. This sequence joins TRBV27 and TRBJ1-1, with a weak D call TRBD1 (6 bases). With 4 bases removed from V and 11 bases from J, the gap between germline ends came to 11 bases. Per germline, CDR1 MNHEY and CDR2 SMNVEV (reference sequence). CDR3 length: 11 residues. Here the CDR3 DNA reads TGTGCCAGCAGTTCGTCAGGGGACGCTTTCTTT. Translated: CASSSSGDAFF.

The V gene is TRBV5-1, the J gene TRBJ2-7, with 7 bases aligning to TRBD1. This CDR3 has 15 amino acids. V lost 1 base to trimming and J lost 3 bases; unmatched junction nucleotides: 7. Per the germline V gene, CDR1 is SGHRS and CDR2 is YFSETQ. Written as DNA, the CDR3 is TGCGCCAGCAGCTTGTCGGCAGGGGGTGGCTACGAGCAGTACTTC. It encodes CASSLSAGGGYEQYF.

The rearrangement links TRBV11-2 to TRBJ1-6, with TRBD1 matching 11 bases. In germline, CDR1 is SGHAT, CDR2 FQNNGV. Trimming cost V 5 bases and J 6 bases; bases outside gene matches: 12. This CDR3 is built from 18 residues. CDR3 nucleotide sequence: TGTGCCAGCAGCCAGACTATCCCGGGACAGGGGGGTAATTCACCCCTCCACTTT. Translating gives CASSQTIPGQGGNSPLHF.

DNA of the CDR3: TGCGCCAGCAGCTTCTTCTCGGACAGGGGTTCGGGGGAGCAGTACTTC. It codes for CASSFFSDRGSGEQYF. The gene calls are TRBV5-1 and TRBJ2-7, with 9 bases aligning to TRBD1. The trim removed 2 bases at V and 7 bases at J, leaving 13 bases unmatched. The CDR3 has 16 residues. Germline lookup yields CDR1 SGHRS and CDR2 YFSETQ.

A note on this clone: The sample holds other DNA sequences that translate to the same CDR3. V usage is TRBV5-1 and J usage is TRBJ2-1; TRBD2 matches 8 bases. Germline V gene sequence: CDR1 SGHRS, CDR2 YFSETQ. Losses at the gene ends were 0 bases for V and 3 bases for J; bases not matched to a gene: 2. The CDR3 spans 15 residues. Written as DNA, the CDR3 is TGCGCCAGCAGCTTGGGACTAGCGATCTACAATGAGCAGTTCTTC. It is translated as CASSLGLAIYNEQFF.

The rearrangement uses TRBV19 and TRBJ1-5; D unclear. CDR1 is LNHDA, CDR2 SQIVND, per germline (reference sequence). Trimming stripped 5 bases from V and 11 bases from J, with 13 bases between. This CDR3 spans 12 amino acids. CDR3 protein: CASSPQLGAQHF. The CDR3, as DNA: TGTGCCAGTAGTCCTCAGTTAGGAGCCCAGCATTTT.